This T cell receptor (beta chain) was identified during a study of patients and donors after allogeneic stem cell transplantation. Trimming took 0 bases from V and 6 from J, leaving 18 bases between them. CDR3 length: 17 amino acids. Germline CDR1 is SGHVS and CDR2 is FNYEAQ. From the RT-PCR reads, TCRdb called clonotypes with MiXCR, one entry per CDR3 protein. In the table there are some 960,000 distinct CDR3 sequences, roughly 18% of which are singletons. Material: blood, either unsorted or a sorted T cell fraction (not recorded which). The chain links TRBV7-6 to TRBJ2-1, with D uncertain. This TCR was recovered from a human donor who was either an allogeneic HSCT recipient or a stem cell or donor lymphocyte infusion donor (not recorded which). It is not recorded whose cells these are; they may come from a transplant donor. The CDR3 region is CASSLARKKGSRNEQFF. The CDR3 DNA reads as TGTGCCAGCAGCTTAGCGAGGAAGAAGGGATCGCGCAATGAGCAGTTCTTC. The full variable domain, in which reference TRBV7-6 and TRBJ2-1 provide the parts outside the CDR3, is GAGVSQSPRYKVTKRGQDVALRCDPISGHVSLYWYRQALGQGPEFLTYFNYEAQQDKSGLPNDRFSAERPEGSISTLTIQRTEQRDSAMYRCASSLARKKGSRNEQFFGPGTRLTVL.